This T cell receptor beta chain was sequenced for a study of T cells in Graves' hyperthyroidism and ophthalmopathy. This clonotype was detected a few times. What was amplified from RNA transcripts were TCR beta CDR3 regions. With the HTBI primer set, the TCR CDR3 went through a first round of RT-PCR. TCRdb fed the multiplex PCR reads into MiXCR, producing one record per CDR3 protein. The sample lists under 650,000 distinct CDR3 sequences; about 16% were seen once. Stability of Graves' hyperthyroidism was defined as absent ophthalmopathy progression within 18 months. The CDR3 is 16 amino acids. V was pared by 1 base and J by 6 bases, with 9 bases of the junction left unmatched. CDR1 and CDR2 from the germline V gene are SGHNT and YENEEA.

This sequence was found in a woman under 40 with Graves' hyperthyroidism. V gene TRBV11-3 combines with J gene TRBJ2-1, with TRBD2 identical over 7 bases. The sequencing sample was made of blood. The CDR3 bases are TGTGCCAGCAGCTTAGGGGCGGGAGAGCACTCCAATGAGCAGTTCTTC. Residues: CASSLGAGEHSNEQFF.